This T cell receptor beta chain was documented in a study of shared clonotypes between healthy human individuals. Looking at the study overall: Donor ages ranged 18 to 49 years: a couple of women, a few men.

Measured with immunoSEQ multiplex PCR; TCRdb has only the in-frame clones, and not every one. This sample has over a million clones, with approximately 97% found just once. This CDR3 is 16 amino acids long. Trimming removed 0 bases from V and 9 bases from J, with 18 bases in between. Germline assignment: CDR1 LNHNV and CDR2 YYDKDF (reference sequence). Whole-study findings and limits: Incompleteness in sorted-subset sequencing, despite large depth, was shown by rarefaction.

Turning to this clone: Its antigen is unidentified.

This chain connects TRBV15 to TRBJ2-1; D may correspond to TRBD1 or TRBD2 (5 bases each). Sample: naive CD4+ T cells sorted from blood. Subset of the sample: CD45RA+ positively selected. This sequence was found in a man aged 30-40 years in good health. The CDR3 DNA follows: TGTGCCACCAGCAGAGAGGCCGGGACGATGGTCTTTGAGCAGTTCTTC. Residues: CATSREAGTMVFEQFF.